Given below is one TCR beta chain in context. This clone's antigen is unknown. Its ends do not fully match the called genes, so a read error is possible. No treatment had been received by any patient before thyroid surgery. Using T-cell receptor beta sequencing, the researchers looked back retrospectively at clinical samples from patients, gathered between about 2011 and 2019. The record originates from a study of metastatic and nonmetastatic thyroid tumors (dated by TCRdb to 2020 to 2021). In the study overall: The researchers compared repertoires between peripheral blood samples and tumor or nodule tissue samples from patients with malignant or benign thyroid disease.

The CDR3 sequence holds 14 residues, the cysteine and phenylalanine included. Of all the DNA, just the CDR3 is kept, 42 bases in frame from base 1. The germline V gene gives CDR1 as WSHSY and CDR2 as SAAADI. The method was PCR. Sequencer: Illumina HiSeq 4000. High-throughput sequencing was used to profile the CDR3 region of the TCR beta-chain in every patient. On the study's bioinformatics: The researchers built a classifier to tell apart papillary thyroid cancer patients with distant metastasis, based on CDR3 differences among clinicopathological groups. To measure repertoire diversity the researchers used the Shannon index, while the Morisita-Horn index served to gauge how similar the tumor and blood repertoires were. The public reads were run again by TCRdb, first through fastp at Q25 and then through MiXCR, and only productive beta chains were kept. TCRdb, not the authors, supplied the V and J calls. Present in this sample are roughly 25,000 clones, approximately 22% of which were seen just once. In total, the top ten clones hold about a quarter of the sample.

Study-wide conclusions, independent of this receptor: In both blood and tumor samples, TCR beta diversity was reported to be significantly higher in malignant tumors than in benign nodules.

This clonotype originated in a male donor with papillary thyroid cancer or a benign thyroid nodule (not recorded which). Some clones in this sample may be carry-over from other donors' samples. Input material: blood. The chain couples TRBV10-2 to TRBJ1-1; the D region possibly corresponds to TRBD1 (5 bases align). The DNA reads as follows: TGCGCCATCAGCCTAGACAGAGTAAACACTGAGGCTTTCTTT. This yields the protein CAISLDRVNTEAFF.